Shown below are 4 T cell receptor beta chains from a single sample sequenced in a study of Ad26.COV2.S vaccination and SARS-CoV-2 variants. Some clones are missing from TCRdb's copy, which holds only in-frame ones; the method was immunoSEQ multiplex PCR. The sample lists 400,000 to 500,000 clones, about 88% seen once, with just over 2.5% in the top ten. Treatment denoted: over 15 received Ad26.COV2.S at low or high dose, single or two shots; a few received placebo; per-sample allocation not given. Samples analyzed were those drawn on day 63 after the first vaccine or placebo injection. The sequencing used peripheral blood, collected in a trial of Ad26.COV2.S vaccine versus placebo. The receptors were sampled from a person aged 18-60 years who received the Ad26.COV2.S COVID-19 vaccine or a placebo.

The chain has TRBV7-9 and TRBJ2-7, with unresolved D. The V end was cut by 3 bases, the J end by 0 bases, with 9 bases between. The CDR3 extends over 14 amino acids. From germline, CDR1 is SEHNR and CDR2 FQNEAQ (reference sequence). CDR3 in DNA: TGTGCCAGCAGCTTCCTCACTGGCTCCTACGAGCAGTACTTC. The encoded protein is CASSFLTGSYEQYF.

J is TRBJ2-7 and V is TRBV4-3; D remains ambiguous. The V gene's germline CDR1 is LGHNA and CDR2 YSLEER. V was trimmed by 0 bases and J by 2 bases, leaving 5 bases between them. The CDR3 runs 13 residues. CDR3 sequence (DNA): TGCGCCAGCAGCCAAGAGGAGACCTACGAGCAGTACTTC. As protein: CASSQEETYEQYF.

The V call is TRBV6-5, the J call TRBJ1-2; TRBD1 aligns across 7 bases. CDR1 is MNHEY and CDR2 is SVGAGI in the germline V gene. Trimming cost V 2 bases and J 7 bases; bases outside gene matches: 13. The CDR3 loop spans 16 amino acids. CDR3 nucleotide sequence: TGTGCCAGCAGTTACGGGGTGGGGATTGGGGACAGTGGCTACACCTTC. Its protein is CASSYGVGIGDSGYTF.

This clone was recorded a few times. The chain links TRBV5-1 to TRBJ1-1; the D is unclear. The germline CDR1 and CDR2 sequences are SGHRS and YFSETQ. The CDR3 has 13 residues. Trimming cost V 0 bases and J 3 bases, with 6 bases left between them. In nucleotides, the CDR3 is TGCGCCAGCAGCTTGGCGTCTTACACTGAAGCTTTCTTT. It specifies CASSLASYTEAFF.